These 28 T cell receptor beta chains originate from one sample sequenced in a study of patients and donors after allogeneic stem cell transplantation (TCRdb year 2020). Library construction relied on RT-PCR. The sequencer was a NextSeq 550. TCRdb took the public reads, trimmed them with fastp at Q25, ran MiXCR for clone calling and kept in-frame beta chains. Records with the same CDR3 protein are collapsed into one entry carrying the most frequent genes and DNA. For this sample there are approximately 250,000 distinct CDR3 sequences; 14% appear just once. The ten largest clones take up 9.5% to 13% of the sample. Sequenced: blood, either unsorted or a sorted T cell fraction (not recorded which). The source of these receptors is a human donor who was either an allogeneic HSCT recipient or a stem cell or donor lymphocyte infusion donor (not recorded which). It is not recorded whose cells these are; they may come from a transplant donor.

The V gene is TRBV5-1, the J gene TRBJ2-3; D may be TRBD1 (7 bases). This CDR3 is 14 amino acids long. Trimming stripped 9 bases from V and 0 bases from J, with 14 bases between. The V gene's germline CDR1 is SGHRS and CDR2 YFSETQ. CDR3 in amino acids: CATSRGDSTDTQYF. The CDR3 nucleotides are TGCGCCACCTCCAGGGGGGATAGCACAGATACGCAGTATTTT. Full variable domain (rest looked up from reference TRBV5-1 and TRBJ2-3): KAGVTQTPRYLIKTRGQQVTLSCSPISGHRSVSWYQQTPGQGLQFLFEYFSETQRNKGNFPGRFSGRQFSNSRSEMNVSTLELGDSALYLCATSRGDSTDTQYFGPGTRLTVL.

This clonotype was seen a handful of times. The chain couples TRBV5-6 to TRBJ1-1; D remains ambiguous. Germline loops: CDR1 SGHDT, CDR2 YYEEEE. V lost 4 bases to trimming and J lost 5 bases, with 15 bases between them. The CDR3 covers 14 residues. For the CDR3, the DNA is TGTGCCAGCAGCAGGCGGGCTGGGCGGACTGAAGCTTTCTTT. Translation gives CASSRRAGRTEAFF.

The chain combines TRBV7-3 with TRBJ2-1, with D perhaps matching TRBD1 or TRBD2 (5 bases each). Trimming shortened V by 1 base and J by 8 bases, and 6 bases separated the two germline ends. CDR3 length: 12 amino acids. Looked up from germline, CDR1 is SGHTA and CDR2 is FQGTGA. DNA of the CDR3: TGTGCCAGCAGCTTAAGAGGGGATGAGCAGTTCTTC. Residues: CASSLRGDEQFF. Complete variable domain (other parts from reference TRBV7-3 and TRBJ2-1): GAGVSQTPSNKVTEKGKYVELRCDPISGHTALYWYRQSLGQGPEFLIYFQGTGAADDSGLPNDRFFAVRPEGSVSTLKIQRTERGDSAVYLCASSLRGDEQFFGPGTRLTVL.

This clonotype was detected ten times or more. The genes are TRBV10-2 and TRBJ1-2; D is unclear. Germline CDR1 is WSHSY and CDR2 is SAAADI. The CDR3 covers 12 residues. The V gene lost 7 bases and the J gene lost 8 bases, with 14 bases spanning the gap. The CDR3: CASTQRAGGYTF. The CDR3 nucleotides are TGCGCCAGCACTCAGCGGGCGGGCGGCTACACCTTC.

The sample holds a few counts of this clonotype. This chain joins TRBV27 and TRBJ2-7, with D tentatively TRBD1 (5 bases). Per germline, CDR1 MNHEY and CDR2 SMNVEV (reference sequence). There are 13 residues in the CDR3. V was pared by 5 bases and J by 3 bases, with 11 bases between. The CDR3 loop is CASSRQTDYEQYF. The CDR3 nucleotides are TGTGCCAGCAGTAGACAGACAGACTACGAGCAGTACTTC.

This clonotype was seen ten or more times. The chain carries TRBV18 and TRBJ2-7; maybe TRBD1 (5 bases). CDR1 is KGHSH and CDR2 is LQKENI in the germline V gene. Trimming stripped 2 bases from V and 5 bases from J, with 7 bases between. CDR3 length: 12 amino acids. CDR3 nucleotide sequence: TGTGCCAGCTCACCAACAGGCGACGAGCAGTACTTC. It is translated as CASSPTGDEQYF.

V is TRBV5-1 and J is TRBJ2-1; TRBD2 aligns across 16 bases. This CDR3 has 16 residues. Trimming at V came to 3 bases and at J to 8 bases, leaving 5 bases not matched to a gene. Germline CDR1 SGHRS, CDR2 YFSETQ. As DNA, the CDR3 is TGCGCCAGCAGCTCCGGGACTAGCGGGAGGGGGGATGAGCAGTTCTTC. Amino acids: CASSSGTSGRGDEQFF.

The sample holds a few counts of this clonotype. V and J are TRBV7-8 and TRBJ2-7, with a possible D match to TRBD1 (6 bases). Trimming left V 6 bases short and J 3 bases short, with 12 bases between. CDR3 size: 13 residues. The germline gives CDR1 SGHVS, CDR2 FQNEAQ. DNA of the CDR3: TGTGCCAGCAGACCTGACAGGAACTACGAGCAGTACTTC. Translated: CASRPDRNYEQYF.

In this sample, this clonotype turned up a few times. The chain links TRBV20-1 to TRBJ2-1; D gene unclear. This CDR3 spans 10 amino acids. Per the germline V gene, CDR1 is DFQATT and CDR2 is SNEGSKA (reference sequence). Trimming stripped 7 bases from V and 11 bases from J, with 12 bases between. The CDR3 DNA sequence: TGCAGTGAACCGGTGTCTCAGCAGTTCTTC. Translating it yields CSEPVSQQFF.

This clonotype appeared many times. V usage is TRBV18 and J usage is TRBJ2-5, with D uncertain. V was trimmed by 4 bases and J by 1 base, leaving 10 bases between them. Germline CDR1 reads KGHSH; CDR2 reads LQKENI. This CDR3 is 14 amino acids long. CDR3 residues: CASSLGLGQETQYF. Written as DNA, the CDR3 is TGTGCCAGCTCACTGGGTCTAGGCCAAGAGACCCAGTACTTC.

This chain links TRBV5-1 with TRBJ2-2; 11 bases map to TRBD1. Germline V gene lookup returns CDR1 SGHRS and CDR2 YFSETQ. The CDR3 has 17 residues. With V trimmed by 4 bases and J by 0 bases, 5 bases remained unmatched. As DNA, the CDR3 is TGCGCCAGCAGCCCCGGACAGGGGGCGGCGAACACCGGGGAGCTGTTTTTT. It is translated as CASSPGQGAANTGELFF.

This rearrangement joins TRBV11-2 to TRBJ2-1; D is unresolved. V was shortened by 3 bases and J by 5 bases, with 17 bases between the two germline ends. CDR3 length equals 16 residues. Germline CDR1 is SGHAT and CDR2 is FQNNGV. Here the CDR3 DNA reads TGTGCCAGCAGCTTTCTCTTCGGACCCCTGGACAATGAGCAGTTCTTC. This codes for CASSFLFGPLDNEQFF. Together with reference TRBV11-2 and TRBJ2-1, the CDR3 gives the full variable domain: EAGVAQSPRYKIIEKRQSVAFWCNPISGHATLYWYQQILGQGPKLLIQFQNNGVVDDSQLPKDRFSAERLKGVDSTLKIQPAKLEDSAVYLCASSFLFGPLDNEQFFGPGTRLTVL.

There are a few counts of this clonotype. The chain employs TRBV9 and TRBJ2-7; 8 nucleotides match TRBD2. This CDR3 is built from 14 residues. J lost 6 bases, V lost 0 bases, and 5 bases had no gene match. Germline CDR1 reads SGDLS; CDR2 reads YYNGEE. In nucleotides, the CDR3 is TGTGCCAGCAGCGTAGTTGCGGGAGGAGGCGAGCAGTACTTC. Its protein product is CASSVVAGGGEQYF.

This clonotype was found a few times. The J gene is TRBJ2-1, the V gene TRBV4-1; D is ambiguous. Germline V lookup: CDR1 MGHRA, CDR2 YSYEKL. The CDR3 is 17 amino acids. Trimming removed 0 bases from V and 0 bases from J, with 12 bases in between. The CDR3 coding sequence is TGCGCCAGCAGCCAAGAACCCGGCCGCAGCTCCTACAATGAGCAGTTCTTC. Translating it yields CASSQEPGRSSYNEQFF.

This clonotype was seen repeatedly, ten times or more. V gene TRBV6-5 combines with J gene TRBJ1-2; D gene uncertain. The CDR3 covers 12 residues. V dropped 3 bases and J dropped 8 bases, with 10 bases sitting between them. The V gene's germline CDR1 is MNHEY and CDR2 SVGAGI. The chain's CDR3 is CASSYEGRGYTF. In DNA, the CDR3 is TGTGCCAGCAGTTATGAGGGCCGGGGCTACACCTTC.

With regard to this clonotype: The junction does not match germline at one end; this may be a read error. The rearrangement uses TRBV7-2 and TRBJ2-7; the D is unclear. The length of the CDR3 is 14 residues. Germline CDR1 SGHTA, CDR2 FQGNSA. The CDR3 coding sequence is TGTGCCAGCAGCCTAGGCCCGGGCTCCCACGAGCAGTACTTC. It encodes CASSLGPGSHEQYF.

This clonotype has at least ten counts. This chain joins TRBV3-1 and TRBJ2-5; D remains ambiguous. Germline-derived CDR1 and CDR2 are LGHDT and YNNKEL (reference sequence). This CDR3 spans 12 amino acids. V shed 4 bases and J shed 5 bases, with 8 bases lying between them. CDR3 DNA: TGTGCCAGCAGCCCCACTGGTGAGACCCAGTACTTC. This codes for CASSPTGETQYF.

This clonotype was seen a handful of times. The CDR3: CASRMNPEGNTEAFF. CDR3 coding DNA: TGTGCCAGCAGGATGAACCCGGAGGGGAACACTGAAGCTTTCTTT. The V and J genes are TRBV27 and TRBJ1-1; D uncertain. The germline gives CDR1 MNHEY, CDR2 SMNVEV (reference sequence). The length of the CDR3 is 15 residues. Trimming took 6 bases from V and 1 from J, leaving 15 bases between them.

This clonotype was detected a few times. The J gene is TRBJ1-3, the V gene TRBV29-1; no reliable D call. Germline-derived CDR1 and CDR2 are SQVTM and ANQGSEA. The CDR3 is 13 amino acids. The ends were cut back, 7 bases at V and 4 bases at J, with 14 bases in the middle. The CDR3 bases are TGCAGCGGTCAGGTTTCGGCCGGAAACACCATATATTTT. As protein: CSGQVSAGNTIYF.

In this sample, this clonotype turned up a few times. This rearrangement joins TRBV6-2 or TRBV6-3 to TRBJ1-1, with TRBD1 matching over 10 bases. Per the germline V gene, CDR1 is MNHEY and CDR2 is SVGEGT. With V trimmed by 2 bases and J by 3 bases, 6 bases remained unmatched. The CDR3 is 16 amino acids. The CDR3 DNA is TGTGCCAGCAGTTACCGGACAGGGGGTAAGGACACTGAAGCTTTCTTT. Protein product: CASSYRTGGKDTEAFF.

J is TRBJ1-2 and V is TRBV6-6; the D is unclear. V dropped 6 bases and J dropped 1 base, with 9 bases sitting between them. CDR3 size: 13 residues. Germline-derived CDR1 and CDR2 are MNHNY and SVGAGI (reference sequence). As DNA, the CDR3 is TGTGCCAGCAGCCCCGGGGTTAACTATGGCTACACCTTC. Its protein is CASSPGVNYGYTF.

The chain joins TRBV30 to TRBJ1-1; D not certain. The CDR3 loop spans 14 amino acids. Germline CDR1 GTSNPN, CDR2 SVGIG (reference sequence). V was pared by 1 base and J by 3 bases, with 12 bases between. The CDR3 coding sequence is TGTGCCTGGAGTGGATGGGGATCGGACACTGAAGCTTTCTTT. Translating it yields CAWSGWGSDTEAFF.

The J gene is TRBJ2-2, the V gene TRBV6-1, with 10 bases fitting TRBD1. Germline trimming cut 6 bases from V and 6 bases from J; bases unmatched to any gene: 7. Germline assignment: CDR1 MNHNS and CDR2 SASEGT. This CDR3 has 15 amino acids. This CDR3 is CASRLGTGDAGELFF. CDR3 DNA sequence: TGTGCCAGCAGACTAGGGACAGGGGACGCCGGGGAGCTGTTTTTT.

The V and J genes are TRBV6-1 and TRBJ1-6; D is unresolved. The V end lost 3 bases, the J end lost 5 bases, and 8 bases lay between the germline ends. Germline V gene sequence: CDR1 MNHNS, CDR2 SASEGT. The CDR3 consists of 14 residues. The CDR3 bases are TGTGCCAGCAGTGAGGGTTGGGATAATTCACCCCTCCACTTT. The encoded protein is CASSEGWDNSPLHF.

This clonotype was picked up many times. This rearrangement joins TRBV5-1 to TRBJ2-2, with unresolved D. This CDR3 is built from 16 residues. Germline V gene lookup returns CDR1 SGHRS and CDR2 YFSETQ. V was trimmed by 2 bases and J by 4 bases, leaving 15 bases between them. The CDR3 sequence is CASSFFGRTGTGELFF. CDR3 DNA sequence: TGCGCCAGCAGCTTTTTCGGAAGGACGGGCACCGGGGAGCTGTTTTTT.

This clonotype was seen a handful of times. J is TRBJ2-7 and V is TRBV6-1, with 7 bases that match TRBD1. The CDR3 consists of 13 residues. The trim removed 6 bases at V and 6 bases at J, leaving 8 bases unmatched. Germline lookup yields CDR1 MNHNS and CDR2 SASEGT. CDR3 nucleotide sequence: TGTGCCAGCAGACCAGGGGGTATCTCCGAGCAGTACTTC. Amino acid sequence: CASRPGGISEQYF.

A few counts support this clonotype. This chain uses TRBV6-5 with TRBJ1-6, with D hard to call. The CDR3 spans 16 residues. Germline CDR1 and CDR2: MNHEY and SVGAGI. V dropped 2 bases and J dropped 4 bases, with 12 bases sitting between them. CDR3 in DNA: TGTGCCAGCAGTTACCCGGGAAATCTTTATAATTCACCCCTCCACTTT. Translation gives CASSYPGNLYNSPLHF.

This clonotype was detected only a few times. The chain uses TRBV27 and TRBJ2-7; the D is unclear. Trimming cost V 0 bases and J 4 bases, with 13 bases left between them. The germline gives CDR1 MNHEY, CDR2 SMNVEV (reference sequence). The CDR3 runs 15 residues. In DNA, the CDR3 is TGTGCCAGCAGTTTATCGATGGCCCACGGGTACGAGCAGTACTTC. Amino acid sequence: CASSLSMAHGYEQYF.